These 17 T cell receptor beta chains were sequenced from one sample in a study of blood T cell repertoires in COVID-19 (dated by TCRdb to 2018 to 2021). Library generation was performed with the immunoSEQ multiplex PCR assay. TCRdb took this table from immuneACCESS and kept in-frame rearrangements with V and J called. Such tables lack part of the clones; where checked against another copy, unresolved V genes explain under half of the gap, and the rest is unexplained. The sample table lists a few hundred thousand clones, 87% of them with a count of one. The ten largest make up approximately 12% of the sample. Input material: peripheral blood. Receptor source: a woman between 18 and 29 years old who had recovered from COVID-19.

The genes are TRBV9 and TRBJ2-5; TRBD1 aligns across 10 bases. The length of the CDR3 is 16 residues. V trimming: 0 bases; J trimming: 4 bases; junction bases outside the gene matches: 6. The germline gives CDR1 SGDLS, CDR2 YYNGEE. This CDR3 reads CASSVAGTGVLETQYF. The CDR3 DNA reads TGTGCCAGCAGCGTAGCTGGGACAGGGGTGTTAGAGACCCAGTACTTC.

This chain joins TRBV7-3 and TRBJ2-1; TRBD2 matches 13 bases. This CDR3 contains 17 residues. Unmatched junction bases numbered 10, after V lost 4 bases and J lost 7 bases. Germline V gene data show CDR1 as SGHTA and CDR2 as FQGTGA. The CDR3 DNA is TGTGCCAGCAGCTACTCCAACCCGGGACTAGCGGGAAATGAGCAGTTCTTC. It translates to CASSYSNPGLAGNEQFF. Based on the CDR3 plus reference TRBV7-3 and TRBJ2-1, the full variable domain is GAGVSQTPSNKVTEKGKYVELRCDPISGHTALYWYRQSLGQGPEFLIYFQGTGAADDSGLPNDRFFAVRPEGSVSTLKIQRTERGDSAVYLCASSYSNPGLAGNEQFFGPGTRLTVL.

This clone was seen a single time. The chain is built from TRBV27 and TRBJ1-6; D gene ambiguous. Trimming pared 3 bases from V and 5 bases from J, leaving 8 bases between. The CDR3 spans 14 residues. Germline assignment: CDR1 MNHEY and CDR2 SMNVEV (reference sequence). The CDR3 DNA follows: TGTGCCAGCAGTTTTGGAGGGAATAATTCACCCCTCCACTTT. Translation: CASSFGGNNSPLHF.

J is TRBJ1-1 and V is TRBV2; the match to TRBD1 covers 7 bases. The CDR3 is 14 residues long. V lost 7 bases and J lost 1; bases outside the gene matches: 6. Per the germline V gene, CDR1 is SNHLY and CDR2 is FYNNEI. The CDR3: CASTGDRANTEAFF. The DNA for the CDR3 is TGTGCCAGCACGGGTGACAGGGCGAACACTGAAGCTTTCTTT.

V gene TRBV9 combines with J gene TRBJ1-2, with 7 bases matching TRBD1. The V gene's germline CDR1 is SGDLS and CDR2 YYNGEE. The CDR3 has 14 amino acids. The J segment lost 4 bases and the V segment lost 3 bases, leaving 6 bases of the junction unmatched. In DNA, the CDR3 is TGTGCCAGCAGCGACCCGGACAGGAGCTATGGCTACACCTTC. Amino acids: CASSDPDRSYGYTF.

This chain links TRBV7-3 with TRBJ2-3; 9 nucleotides match TRBD1. The CDR3 length is 15 residues. In germline, CDR1 is SGHTA, CDR2 FQGTGA. V lost 0 bases and J lost 5; bases outside the gene matches: 3. The CDR3 spells CASSLTQGAQDTQYF. The CDR3 DNA reads TGTGCCAGCAGCTTAACACAGGGGGCCCAAGATACGCAGTATTTT.

This chain links TRBV7-9 with TRBJ2-5; D uncertain. This CDR3 has 14 residues. Germline assignment: CDR1 SEHNR and CDR2 FQNEAQ (reference sequence). The V end was cut by 1 base, the J end by 2 bases, with 8 bases between. The CDR3 protein is CASSLVVSQETQYF. The DNA for the CDR3 is TGTGCCAGCAGCTTAGTGGTCAGTCAAGAGACCCAGTACTTC.

This chain joins TRBV9 and TRBJ1-2, with no clear D. CDR1 is SGDLS and CDR2 is YYNGEE in the germline V gene. Trimming stripped 2 bases from V and 4 bases from J, with 9 bases between. This CDR3 contains 13 residues. The CDR3 spells CASSVSVSYGYTF. The DNA for the CDR3 is TGTGCCAGCAGCGTCTCAGTTTCCTATGGCTACACCTTC. Variable domain in full (rest from reference TRBV9 and TRBJ1-2): DSGVTQTPKHLITATGQRVTLRCSPRSGDLSVYWYQQSLDQGLQFLIQYYNGEERAKGNILERFSAQQFPDLHSELNLSSLELGDSALYFCASSVSVSYGYTFGSGTRLTVV.

The rearrangement uses TRBV7-8 and TRBJ2-1, with D possibly TRBD1 on 6 matching bases. Deletions cut 5 bases from V and 2 bases from J, with 16 bases between. Germline values: CDR1 SGHVS, CDR2 FQNEAQ. The CDR3 spans 16 residues. This CDR3 reads CASSPPPGQPYNEQFF. DNA for the CDR3: TGTGCCAGCAGCCCCCCCCCAGGACAGCCCTACAATGAGCAGTTCTTC.

The rearrangement uses TRBV2 and TRBJ2-1; D remains ambiguous. V was clipped by 6 bases and J by 0 bases, with 9 bases between them. CDR1 is SNHLY and CDR2 is FYNNEI in the germline V gene. The length of the CDR3 is 14 residues. This CDR3 reads CASRDWSSYNEQFF. CDR3 DNA: TGTGCCAGCAGAGACTGGAGCTCCTACAATGAGCAGTTCTTC.

The J gene is TRBJ1-5, the V gene TRBV15; weak D call: TRBD1 (5 bases). The V gene lost 1 base and the J gene lost 0 bases, with 7 bases spanning the gap. CDR3 size: 15 residues. CDR1 LNHNV and CDR2 YYDKDF come from the germline V gene (reference sequence). DNA of the CDR3: TGTGCCACCAGCAGAGTCAGGGATAGCAATCAGCCCCAGCATTTT. It yields the protein CATSRVRDSNQPQHF.

The rearrangement links TRBV5-5 to TRBJ2-7; D gene ambiguous. The CDR3 sequence is 17 residues long. Germline assignment: CDR1 SGHKS and CDR2 YYEKEE (reference sequence). With 0 bases removed from V and 3 bases from J, the gap between germline ends came to 19 bases. The CDR3 DNA reads TGTGCCAGCAGCTTGGAGAATTTGGAATGGGCCTACTACGAGCAGTACTTC. This encodes CASSLENLEWAYYEQYF.

V is TRBV13 and J is TRBJ2-5, with D perhaps being TRBD1 or TRBD2 (5 bases each). Between the trimmed V and J ends, which lost 5 bases and 3 bases, there was a span of 13 bases. Germline loops: CDR1 PRHDT, CDR2 FYEKMQ (reference sequence). The CDR3 is 14 residues long. CDR3 coding DNA: TGTGCCAGCAGCCTAGAGGGCAGGGAAGAGACCCAGTACTTC. As protein: CASSLEGREETQYF.

This chain joins TRBV27 and TRBJ1-2, with a weak D call TRBD1 (6 bases). CDR3 length equals 17 residues. Trimming took 0 bases from V and 4 from J, leaving 18 bases between them. Germline lookup yields CDR1 MNHEY and CDR2 SMNVEV (reference sequence). CDR3: CASSLSVMGDTSYGYTF. DNA of the CDR3: TGTGCCAGCAGTTTATCGGTAATGGGGGACACGAGCTATGGCTACACCTTC.

CDR3 loop: CASSLTPGQNTGELFF. The CDR3 coding sequence is TGTGCCAGCAGCTTAACACCCGGACAGAACACCGGGGAGCTGTTTTTT. The chain links TRBV7-3 to TRBJ2-2; TRBD1 might be the D (5 bases). Germline CDR1 reads SGHTA; CDR2 reads FQGTGA. The CDR3 sequence is 16 residues long. Trimming took off 0 bases at V and 1 base at J, with 9 bases between the two ends.

The J gene is TRBJ2-3, the V gene TRBV13, with 8 bases matching TRBD1. Germline values: CDR1 PRHDT, CDR2 FYEKMQ (reference sequence). This CDR3 contains 14 residues. The trim removed 2 bases at V and 5 bases at J, leaving 3 bases unmatched. CDR3 nucleotides: TGTGCCAGCAGCTTAAGCAGGGGGCGAGATACGCAGTATTTT. Its translation is CASSLSRGRDTQYF.

The chain uses TRBV30 and TRBJ1-1; maybe TRBD1 (6 bases). CDR1 and CDR2 from the germline V gene are GTSNPN and SVGIG (reference sequence). This CDR3 spans 13 amino acids. Trimming took 1 base from V and 8 from J, leaving 14 bases between them. CDR3 sequence reads: CAWSGGGATEAFF. CDR3 in DNA: TGTGCCTGGAGTGGAGGGGGGGCTACGGAAGCTTTCTTT.